One sample yielded the 22 T cell receptor beta chains listed below, sequenced in a study of T cell repertoires in cytomegalovirus infection. These receptors' antigens are unknown. TCRdb fed the reads into MiXCR, producing one record per CDR3 protein. Among 450,000 to 600,000 distinct CDR3 sequences listed, roughly 42% were seen once. The sequencing here drew on cultured PBMCs, taken from culture after CMV antigen stimulation. The source of these receptors is a human donor in good health (CMV status not recorded). Some clones in this sample may be carry-over from other donors' samples.

There are a few counts of this clonotype. This chain joins TRBV6-5 and TRBJ2-5; weak D call: TRBD2 (5 bases). Germline CDR1 is MNHEY and CDR2 is SVGAGI. This CDR3 spans 16 amino acids. V lost 0 bases, J lost 2 bases, and 13 bases lay in between. In nucleotides, the CDR3 is TGTGCCAGCAGTTACTCGACGGAAGGAGGTCAAGAGACCCAGTACTTC. Translation: CASSYSTEGGQETQYF.

The chain combines TRBV6-1 with TRBJ2-7; D possibly corresponds to TRBD1 (5 bases). The germline gives CDR1 MNHNS, CDR2 SASEGT. Trimming pared 7 bases from V and 4 bases from J, leaving 14 bases between. The CDR3 covers 13 residues. For the CDR3, the DNA is TGTGCCAGCAATCCACCCGACAGATACGAGCAGTACTTC. This sequence encodes CASNPPDRYEQYF.

The rearrangement links TRBV20-1 to TRBJ2-1; 9 nucleotides align to TRBD1. Germline V gives CDR1 DFQATT, CDR2 SNEGSKA (reference sequence). The CDR3 consists of 14 residues. The V segment lost 5 bases and the J segment 0 bases; nucleotides outside the gene matches: 2. The CDR3 loop reads CSASTGGSYNEQFF. The CDR3 bases are TGCAGTGCTTCGACAGGGGGCTCCTACAATGAGCAGTTCTTC.

The gene calls are TRBV20-1 and TRBJ2-1; 8 nucleotides line up with TRBD2. The V gene end was trimmed by 5 bases and the J gene end by 5 bases; junction bases not matched to a gene: 8. The CDR3 length is 14 residues. Germline CDR1 is DFQATT and CDR2 is SNEGSKA (reference sequence). The CDR3 loop reads CSAASGGVNNEQFF. The CDR3 DNA reads TGCAGTGCTGCCAGCGGGGGCGTAAACAATGAGCAGTTCTTC.

This clonotype was counted many times. This chain links TRBV7-2 with TRBJ1-6, with a weak D call TRBD1 (5 bases). CDR1 and CDR2 (germline): SGHTA, FQGNSA. The CDR3 is 17 residues long. V was cut by 0 bases and J by 10 bases, with 19 bases left in between. CDR3 protein: CASSLALLRQGNSPLHF. CDR3 nucleotide sequence: TGTGCCAGCAGCTTAGCGCTGTTGCGTCAGGGAAACTCACCCCTCCACTTT.

V and J are TRBV7-7 and TRBJ2-5; maybe TRBD2 (5 bases). From germline, CDR1 is SSHAT and CDR2 FNYEAQ (reference sequence). The CDR3 runs to 17 residues. The ends were cut back, 1 base at V and 1 base at J, with 16 bases in the middle. CDR3 residues: CASSLGTPLGSQETQYF. The CDR3 DNA reads TGTGCCAGCAGCTTAGGGACCCCTTTGGGGAGCCAAGAGACCCAGTACTTC.

V and J are TRBV4-2 and TRBJ2-7; TRBD2 matches at 11 bases. The CDR3 loop spans 17 amino acids. In germline, CDR1 is LGHNA, CDR2 YNFKEQ. V dropped 4 bases and J dropped 5; count of bases not matched to a gene: 13. The CDR3 sequence is CASSPTGLAGFNHEQYF. The CDR3 nucleotides are TGTGCCAGCAGCCCGACTGGACTAGCGGGTTTTAACCACGAGCAGTACTTC.

This rearrangement joins TRBV20-1 to TRBJ1-1, with 7 bases that match TRBD1. V lost 6 bases to trimming and J lost 0 bases; unmatched junction nucleotides: 4. Germline-derived CDR1 and CDR2 are DFQATT and SNEGSKA (reference sequence). This CDR3 is 13 amino acids long. CDR3 sequence: CSAPGQMNTEAFF. The DNA of the CDR3 is TGCAGTGCCCCGGGACAGATGAACACTGAAGCTTTCTTT.

V is TRBV4-2 and J is TRBJ2-1; D unresolved. V lost 0 bases and J 7 bases, leaving 10 bases between the germline ends. The CDR3 covers 14 residues. Germline V gene sequence: CDR1 LGHNA, CDR2 YNFKEQ. The CDR3: CASSQDWVYNEQFF. The CDR3 coding sequence is TGTGCCAGCAGCCAAGACTGGGTTTATAATGAGCAGTTCTTC.

The chain has TRBV27 and TRBJ2-3; D call uncertain. This CDR3 contains 15 residues. The V gene lost 9 bases and the J gene lost 2 bases, with 18 bases spanning the gap. CDR1 and CDR2 from the germline V gene are MNHEY and SMNVEV (reference sequence). The DNA for the CDR3 is TGTGCCAGTATAGACACGGAATATTCCACAGATACGCAGTATTTT. The encoded protein is CASIDTEYSTDTQYF.

This chain joins TRBV7-2 and TRBJ2-1; D remains ambiguous. V shed 5 bases and J shed 9 bases, with 11 bases lying between them. Germline V gene sequence: CDR1 SGHTA, CDR2 FQGNSA. This CDR3 is built from 12 residues. The CDR3 bases are TGTGCCAGCAGCCTCCATGGCTCTGAGCAGTTCTTC. Its translation: CASSLHGSEQFF.

The chain has TRBV7-2 and TRBJ2-7; D gene unclear. This CDR3 region has 14 residues. Between the trimmed V and J ends, which lost 1 base and 12 bases, there was a span of 19 bases. CDR1 and CDR2 from the germline V gene are SGHTA and FQGNSA. The CDR3 nucleotides read TGTGCCAGCAGCTTAGAAGGTTTGACGAAACGACGGTACTTC. Translation gives CASSLEGLTKRRYF.

This clonotype was detected only a few times. The chain links TRBV7-6 to TRBJ2-5; 9 bases match TRBD2. The CDR3 sequence is 13 residues long. J lost 7 bases, V lost 7 bases, and 7 bases had no gene match. Looked up from germline, CDR1 is SGHVS and CDR2 is FNYEAQ. CDR3 in amino acids: CASTSAGGTTQYF. CDR3 DNA: TGTGCCAGCACCTCGGCGGGGGGGACGACCCAGTACTTC. Filled out from reference TRBV7-6 and TRBJ2-5, the complete variable domain reads GAGVSQSPRYKVTKRGQDVALRCDPISGHVSLYWYRQALGQGPEFLTYFNYEAQQDKSGLPNDRFSAERPEGSISTLTIQRTEQRDSAMYRCASTSAGGTTQYFGPGTRLLVL.

This clonotype was seen many times. This rearrangement joins TRBV7-2 to TRBJ2-2, with TRBD1 matching over 9 bases. Losses at the gene ends were 5 bases for V and 6 bases for J; bases not matched to a gene: 10. The CDR3 consists of 16 residues. CDR1 is SGHTA and CDR2 is FQGNSA in the germline V gene. This chain's CDR3 is CASSLRTGGAPGELFF. In DNA, the CDR3 is TGTGCCAGCAGCCTACGAACAGGGGGCGCGCCCGGGGAGCTGTTTTTT.

This clonotype has ten or more counts. The chain has TRBV7-8 and TRBJ2-1; D is uncertain. V was shortened by 3 bases and J by 2 bases, with 20 bases between the two germline ends. Germline-derived CDR1 and CDR2 are SGHVS and FQNEAQ. The CDR3 runs to 18 residues. CDR3: CASSFQAGRATPYNEQFF. The CDR3 DNA follows: TGTGCCAGCAGCTTCCAAGCTGGCCGGGCAACTCCCTACAATGAGCAGTTCTTC.

The table lists this clonotype with many counts. This chain links TRBV7-6 with TRBJ2-1; 9 positions match TRBD1. Germline assignment: CDR1 SGHVS and CDR2 FNYEAQ. This CDR3 region has 15 residues. V trimming: 4 bases; J trimming: 5 bases; junction bases outside the gene matches: 6. CDR3: CASSSQGAINNEQFF. In DNA, the CDR3 is TGTGCCAGCAGCTCACAGGGGGCAATTAACAATGAGCAGTTCTTC.

The chain employs TRBV19 and TRBJ2-7; 10 positions match TRBD2. Trimming removed 4 bases from V and 2 bases from J; junction bases left unmatched: 5. Per germline, CDR1 LNHDA and CDR2 SQIVND (reference sequence). This CDR3 has 15 amino acids. CDR3 residues: CASSTQAGGAYEQYF. The CDR3 coding sequence is TGTGCCAGTAGTACCCAAGCGGGAGGGGCCTACGAGCAGTACTTC. The full variable domain, with the rest looked up from reference TRBV19 and TRBJ2-7, is DGGITQSPKYLFRKEGQNVTLSCEQNLNHDAMYWYRQDPGQGLRLIYYSQIVNDFQKGDIAEGYSVSREKKESFPLTVTSAQKNPTAFYLCASSTQAGGAYEQYFGPGTRLTVT.

The sample holds a few counts of this clonotype. The V call is TRBV19, the J call TRBJ2-7; D is possibly TRBD2 (6 bases). The CDR3 spans 13 residues. Looked up from germline, CDR1 is LNHDA and CDR2 is SQIVND (reference sequence). Trimming took 5 bases from V and 2 from J, leaving 10 bases between them. The CDR3 sequence: CASSAGLTYEQYF. In DNA, the CDR3 is TGTGCCAGTAGTGCGGGACTTACCTACGAGCAGTACTTC.

The CDR3 loop is CASSSLGGGTGLSYEQYF. CDR3 coding DNA: TGTGCCAGCAGTAGTTTGGGGGGCGGGACAGGCCTCTCCTACGAGCAGTACTTC. The chain employs TRBV28 and TRBJ2-7, with 8 bases that match TRBD1. Germline V gene sequence: CDR1 MDHEN, CDR2 SYDVKM. The CDR3 loop spans 18 amino acids. J lost 0 bases, V lost 5 bases, and 15 bases had no gene match.

The chain recombines TRBV7-2 with TRBJ2-2; no clear D gene. Per germline, CDR1 SGHTA and CDR2 FQGNSA. The CDR3 has 14 amino acids. V shed 0 bases and J shed 4 bases, with 6 bases lying between them. This chain's CDR3 is CASSLALTTGELFF. The CDR3 region has the DNA TGTGCCAGCAGCTTAGCTCTAACCACCGGGGAGCTGTTTTTT.

The chain recombines TRBV5-6 with TRBJ2-1, with D unclear. CDR3 length equals 15 residues. Deletions cut 4 bases from V and 4 bases from J, with 15 bases between. Germline CDR1 SGHDT, CDR2 YYEEEE. The CDR3: CASSQLGTHYNEQFF. The CDR3, as DNA: TGTGCCAGCAGCCAGTTGGGTACGCATTACAATGAGCAGTTCTTC.

The V gene is TRBV18, the J gene TRBJ2-1; D is perhaps TRBD1 (5 bases). V was trimmed by 3 bases and J by 5 bases, leaving 23 bases between them. The CDR3 runs 18 residues. Looked up from germline, CDR1 is KGHSH and CDR2 is LQKENI. The CDR3 bases are TGTGCCAGCTCACCCTCGGATACCCAGGGTTTTCTTAACAATGAGCAGTTCTTC. It translates to CASSPSDTQGFLNNEQFF.